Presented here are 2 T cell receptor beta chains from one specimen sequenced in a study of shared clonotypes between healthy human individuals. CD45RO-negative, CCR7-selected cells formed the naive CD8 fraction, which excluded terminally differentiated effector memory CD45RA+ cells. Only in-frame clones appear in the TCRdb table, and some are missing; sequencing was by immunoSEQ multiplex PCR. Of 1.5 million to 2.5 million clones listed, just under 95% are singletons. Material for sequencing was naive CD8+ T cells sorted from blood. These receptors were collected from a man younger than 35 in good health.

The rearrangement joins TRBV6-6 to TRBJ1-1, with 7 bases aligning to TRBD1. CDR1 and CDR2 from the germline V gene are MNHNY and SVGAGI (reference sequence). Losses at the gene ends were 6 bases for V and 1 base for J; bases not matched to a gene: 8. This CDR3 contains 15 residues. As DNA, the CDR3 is TGTGCCAGCAGCAACACCGGGACAGCGAACACTGAAGCTTTCTTT. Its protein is CASSNTGTANTEAFF.

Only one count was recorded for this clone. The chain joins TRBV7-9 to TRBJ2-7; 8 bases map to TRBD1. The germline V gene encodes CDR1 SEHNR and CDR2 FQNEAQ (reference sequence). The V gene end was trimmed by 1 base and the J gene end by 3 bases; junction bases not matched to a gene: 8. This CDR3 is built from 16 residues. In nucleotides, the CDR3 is TGTGCCAGCAGCTTAGGAGGACAGGGTTTGTTCTACGAGCAGTACTTC. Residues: CASSLGGQGLFYEQYF.